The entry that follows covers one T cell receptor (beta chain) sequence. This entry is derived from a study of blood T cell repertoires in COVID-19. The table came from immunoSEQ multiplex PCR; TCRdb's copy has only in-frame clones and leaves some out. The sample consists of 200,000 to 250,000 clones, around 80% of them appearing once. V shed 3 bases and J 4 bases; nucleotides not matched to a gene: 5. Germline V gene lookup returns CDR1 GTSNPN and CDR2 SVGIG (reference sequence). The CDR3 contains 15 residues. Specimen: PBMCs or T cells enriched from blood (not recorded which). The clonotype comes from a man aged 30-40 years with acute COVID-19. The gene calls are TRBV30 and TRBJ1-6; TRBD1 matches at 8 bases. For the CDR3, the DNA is TGTGCCTGGAGGCCCCGGGACAGGTATAATTCACCCCTCCACTTT. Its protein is CAWRPRDRYNSPLHF.